These 2 T cell receptor beta chains originate from one sample sequenced in a study of OX40 agonist ivuxolimab in advanced cancers. TCRdb's table, derived via immunoSEQ multiplex PCR, lists solely in-frame clones and lacks some. The table has 60,000 or so clones, 75% to 90% seen once. The sample consisted of CD4+ or CD8+ T cells sorted from blood, taken in a trial of the OX40 agonist ivuxolimab. Receptor source: an adult with an advanced solid tumor such as melanoma, head and neck, liver or kidney cancer.

This chain joins TRBV9 and TRBJ2-3, with D possibly being TRBD1 (6 bases). Germline loops: CDR1 SGDLS, CDR2 YYNGEE. The V and J ends lost 0 bases and 4 bases respectively, with 9 bases between them. This CDR3 spans 14 amino acids. CDR3: CASSVAQGPDTQYF. The CDR3 region has the DNA TGTGCCAGCAGCGTAGCGCAGGGGCCAGATACGCAGTATTTT.

V usage is TRBV28 and J usage is TRBJ2-7; D remains unclear. The CDR3 covers 15 residues. V lost 1 base and J lost 2, with 12 bases in between. CDR1 is MDHEN, CDR2 SYDVKM, per germline. CDR3 coding DNA: TGTGCCAGCAGTTTATTTCCGGACCGAACCTACGAGCAGTACTTC. Protein sequence: CASSLFPDRTYEQYF.